This TCR beta chain was captured by sequencing in a study of OX40 agonist ivuxolimab in advanced cancers. About the research overall: Previous treatment with anti-PD-1, anti-PD-L1 or anti-CTLA-4 therapy was allowed; 40% had received some.

TCRdb's copy holds only in-frame clones and misses some; the assay was immunoSEQ multiplex PCR. The table lists tens of thousands of clones, roughly 87% of them singletons. In germline, CDR1 is GTSNPN, CDR2 SVGIG (reference sequence). The CDR3 is 13 amino acids. Trimming took 0 bases from V and 3 from J, leaving 6 bases between them. Systemic immunosuppression or autoimmune disease history was grounds to exclude patients. The rearrangement joins TRBV30 to TRBJ1-5, with D unresolved. This material consisted of CD4+ or CD8+ T cells sorted from blood, taken in a trial of the OX40 agonist ivuxolimab. The origin of this receptor is an adult with an advanced solid tumor such as melanoma, head and neck, liver or kidney cancer. The CDR3: CAWSVRYNQPQHF. The CDR3 DNA reads TGTGCCTGGAGTGTAAGGTACAATCAGCCCCAGCATTTT.